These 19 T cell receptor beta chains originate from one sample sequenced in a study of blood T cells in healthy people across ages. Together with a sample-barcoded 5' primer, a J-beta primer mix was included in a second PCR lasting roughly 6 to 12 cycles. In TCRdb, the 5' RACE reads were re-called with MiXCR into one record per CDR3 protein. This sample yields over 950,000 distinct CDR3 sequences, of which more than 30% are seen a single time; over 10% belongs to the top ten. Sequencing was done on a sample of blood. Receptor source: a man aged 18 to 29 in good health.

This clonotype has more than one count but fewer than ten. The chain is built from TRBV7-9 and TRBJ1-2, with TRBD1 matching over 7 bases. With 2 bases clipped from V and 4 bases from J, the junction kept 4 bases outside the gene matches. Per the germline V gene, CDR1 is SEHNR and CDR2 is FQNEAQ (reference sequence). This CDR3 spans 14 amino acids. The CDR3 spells CASSLKGAVYGYTF. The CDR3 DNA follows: TGTGCCAGCAGCTTAAAGGGGGCGGTCTATGGCTACACCTTC.

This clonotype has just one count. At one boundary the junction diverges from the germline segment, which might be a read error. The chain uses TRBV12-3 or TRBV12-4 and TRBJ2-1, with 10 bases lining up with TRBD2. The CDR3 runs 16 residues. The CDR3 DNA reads TGTGCCAGCAGTCCGGCGGGACTAGCGTTCTACAATGGGCAGTTCTTC. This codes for CASSPAGLAFYNGQFF.

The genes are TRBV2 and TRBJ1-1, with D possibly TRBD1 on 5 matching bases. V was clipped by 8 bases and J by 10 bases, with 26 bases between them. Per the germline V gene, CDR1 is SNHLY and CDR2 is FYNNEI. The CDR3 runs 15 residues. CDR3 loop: CASGSTGTNGGGAFF. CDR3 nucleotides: TGTGCCAGCGGTAGTACCGGGACTAACGGAGGTGGAGCTTTCTTT.

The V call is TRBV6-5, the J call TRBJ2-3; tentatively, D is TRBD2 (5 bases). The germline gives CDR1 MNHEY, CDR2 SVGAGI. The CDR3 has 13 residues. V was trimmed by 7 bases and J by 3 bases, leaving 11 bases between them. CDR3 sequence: CASNSRETDTQYF. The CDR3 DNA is TGTGCCAGCAATAGTAGGGAGACAGATACGCAGTATTTT.

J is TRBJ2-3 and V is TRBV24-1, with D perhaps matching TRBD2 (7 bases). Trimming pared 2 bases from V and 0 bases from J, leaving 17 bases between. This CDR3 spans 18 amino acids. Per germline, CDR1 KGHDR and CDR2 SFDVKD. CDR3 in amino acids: CATSDSGRGAASTDTQYF. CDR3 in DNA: TGTGCCACCAGTGATTCGGGTCGGGGGGCCGCTAGCACAGATACGCAGTATTTT.

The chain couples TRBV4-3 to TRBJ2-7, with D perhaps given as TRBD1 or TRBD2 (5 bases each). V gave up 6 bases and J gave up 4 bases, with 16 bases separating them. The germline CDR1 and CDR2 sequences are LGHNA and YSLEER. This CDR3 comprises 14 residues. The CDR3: CASSPGTQGYEQYF. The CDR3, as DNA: TGCGCCAGCAGTCCCGGGACGCAGGGATACGAGCAGTACTTC.

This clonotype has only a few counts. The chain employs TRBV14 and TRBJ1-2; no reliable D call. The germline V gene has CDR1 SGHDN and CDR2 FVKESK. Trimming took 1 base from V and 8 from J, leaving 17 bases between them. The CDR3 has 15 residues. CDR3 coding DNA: TGTGCCAGCAGCCAAGGCCTAAATGCCTTGGGGGGCTACACCTTC. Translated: CASSQGLNALGGYTF.

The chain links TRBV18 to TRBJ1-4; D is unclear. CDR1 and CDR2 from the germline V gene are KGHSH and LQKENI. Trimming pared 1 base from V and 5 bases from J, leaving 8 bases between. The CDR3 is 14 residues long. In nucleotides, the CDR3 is TGTGCCAGCTCACCACGGCAGAAAAATGAAAAACTGTTTTTT. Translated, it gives CASSPRQKNEKLFF.

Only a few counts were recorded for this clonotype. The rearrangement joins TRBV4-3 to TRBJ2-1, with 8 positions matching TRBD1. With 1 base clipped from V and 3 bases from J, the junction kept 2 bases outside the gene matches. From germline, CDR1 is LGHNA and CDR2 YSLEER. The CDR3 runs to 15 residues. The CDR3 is CASSQVDRDYNEQFF. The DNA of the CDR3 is TGCGCCAGCAGCCAAGTGGACAGGGACTACAATGAGCAGTTCTTC.

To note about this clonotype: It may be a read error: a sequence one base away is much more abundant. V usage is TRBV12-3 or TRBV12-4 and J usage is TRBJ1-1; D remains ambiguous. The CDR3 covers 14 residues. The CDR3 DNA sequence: TGTACCAGCAAGCGCCGGTTGACGAACACTGAAGCTTTCTTT. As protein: CTSKRRLTNTEAFF.

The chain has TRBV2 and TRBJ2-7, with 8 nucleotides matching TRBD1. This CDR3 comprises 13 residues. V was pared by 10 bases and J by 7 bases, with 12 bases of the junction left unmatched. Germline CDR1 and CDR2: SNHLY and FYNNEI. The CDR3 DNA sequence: TGTGCCAACCGACAGGGGTCCAACAATGAGCAGTACTTC. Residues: CANRQGSNNEQYF.

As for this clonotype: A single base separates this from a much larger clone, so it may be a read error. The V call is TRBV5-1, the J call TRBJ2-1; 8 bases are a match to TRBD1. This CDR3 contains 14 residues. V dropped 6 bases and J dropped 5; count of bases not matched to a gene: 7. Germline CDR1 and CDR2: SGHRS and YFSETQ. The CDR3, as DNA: TGCGCCAGCAACCGAGGACAGGGTGACAATGAGCAGTTCTTC. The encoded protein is CASNRGQGDNEQFF.

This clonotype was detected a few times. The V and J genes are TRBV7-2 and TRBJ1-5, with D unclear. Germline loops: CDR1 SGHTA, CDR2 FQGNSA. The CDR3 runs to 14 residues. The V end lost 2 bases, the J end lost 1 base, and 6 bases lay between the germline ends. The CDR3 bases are TGTGCCAGCAGCTTACAGCGGAGCAATCAGCCCCAGCATTTT. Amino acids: CASSLQRSNQPQHF.

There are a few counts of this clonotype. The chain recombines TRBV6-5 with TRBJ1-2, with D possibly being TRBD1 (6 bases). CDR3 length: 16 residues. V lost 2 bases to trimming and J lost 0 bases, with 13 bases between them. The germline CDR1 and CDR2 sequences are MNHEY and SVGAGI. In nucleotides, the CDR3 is TGTGCCAGCAGTTACGGGCCAGGGGAAGCTAACTATGGCTACACCTTC. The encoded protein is CASSYGPGEANYGYTF.

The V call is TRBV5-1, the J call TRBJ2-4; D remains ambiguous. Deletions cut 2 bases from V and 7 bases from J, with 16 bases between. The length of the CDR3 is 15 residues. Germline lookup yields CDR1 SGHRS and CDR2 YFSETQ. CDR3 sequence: CASSLMPGPENIQYF. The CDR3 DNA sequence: TGCGCCAGCAGCTTAATGCCCGGACCTGAGAACATTCAGTACTTC.

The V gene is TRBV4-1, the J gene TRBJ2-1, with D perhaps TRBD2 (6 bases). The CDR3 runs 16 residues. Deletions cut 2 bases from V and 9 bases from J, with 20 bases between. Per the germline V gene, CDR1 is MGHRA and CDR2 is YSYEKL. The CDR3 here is CASSQPRRGRLSEQFF. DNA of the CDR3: TGCGCCAGCAGCCAACCCCGGCGGGGCAGGTTGAGTGAGCAGTTCTTC.

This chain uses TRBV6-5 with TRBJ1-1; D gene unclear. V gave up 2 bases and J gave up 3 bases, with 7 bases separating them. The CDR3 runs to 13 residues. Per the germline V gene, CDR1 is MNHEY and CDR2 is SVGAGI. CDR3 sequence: CASSYAGYTEAFF. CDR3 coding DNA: TGTGCCAGCAGTTACGCTGGGTACACTGAAGCTTTCTTT.

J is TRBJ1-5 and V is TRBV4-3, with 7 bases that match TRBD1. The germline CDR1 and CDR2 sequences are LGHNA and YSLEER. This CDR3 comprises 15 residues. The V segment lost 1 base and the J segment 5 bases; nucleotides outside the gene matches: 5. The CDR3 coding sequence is TGCGCCAGCAGCCAAGGGATGGGACAGTATCAGCCCCAGCATTTT. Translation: CASSQGMGQYQPQHF.

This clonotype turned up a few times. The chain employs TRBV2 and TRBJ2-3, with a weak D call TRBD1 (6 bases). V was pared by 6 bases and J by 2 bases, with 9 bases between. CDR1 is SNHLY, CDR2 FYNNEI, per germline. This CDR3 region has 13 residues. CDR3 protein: CASSRTVTDTQYF. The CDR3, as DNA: TGTGCCAGCAGCAGGACAGTCACAGATACGCAGTATTTT.